This T cell receptor beta chain was sequenced during a study of beta chain features in type 1 diabetes. This clone came up a few times. What it recognizes is unknown. The V segment lost 1 base and the J segment 0 bases; nucleotides outside the gene matches: 6. The CDR3 is 16 amino acids. Germline CDR1 and CDR2: SGHNT and YYREEE (reference sequence). Expressed TCRB transcripts were sequenced because the entire RNA isolate underwent reverse transcription. About 3.6 million reads was the average for naive, central memory and regulatory T cell samples. The data were produced by immunoSEQ multiplex PCR, yet TCRdb's version contains in-frame clones alone and is incomplete. The data contain about 360,000 clones, roughly 12% of them singletons. Sorting that relied on CD45RO/CCR7/CD25/CD127/CD95/CD27 yielded CD4+ naive, central memory, regulatory and stem cell-like memory cells. Purities in excess of 98% were seen in all sorted populations.

Study-level results: Shorter TCRB CDR3s, moderately but significantly so, marked every one of the four CD4+ subsets in Type 1 diabetes patients.

The chain joins TRBV5-4 to TRBJ1-2; 7 bases are a match to TRBD1. This receptor was taken from a man younger than 30 in good health. Sequencing was done on a sample of naive CD4+ T cells from blood. CDR3 sequence reads: CASSLSRQGTNYGYTF. The CDR3 DNA follows: TGTGCCAGCAGCTTGTCCCGACAGGGAACTAACTATGGCTACACCTTC. Together with reference TRBV5-4 and TRBJ1-2, the CDR3 gives the full variable domain: ETGVTQSPTHLIKTRGQQVTLRCSSQSGHNTVSWYQQALGQGPQFIFQYYREEENGRGNFPPRFSGLQFPNYSSELNVNALELDDSALYLCASSLSRQGTNYGYTFGSGTRLTVV.